These T cell receptor beta chains were read from a single sample in a study of shared clonotypes between healthy human individuals. The data were produced by immunoSEQ multiplex PCR, yet TCRdb's version contains in-frame clones alone and is incomplete. The table lists about 2.5 million clones, about 90% of them singletons. Source material: naive CD4+ T cells from PBMCs. The receptors shown here come from a man aged 18 to 30 in good health. Some clones in this sample may be carry-over from other donors' samples. Each CDR3 is given with its conserved first and last residue. A D gene is named only where the DNA matches it firmly. Where a row states a size, it is once, few, many or the class of an expanded clone; other rows omit it.

j_gene: TRBJ2-7
abundance: -
d_gene: -
v_gene: TRBV7-2
CDR3nt: TGTGCCAGCAGCTTCGCCCCGCCACCCTACGAGCAGTACTTC
CDR3aa: CASSFAPPPYEQYF

j_gene: TRBJ1-5
abundance: -
d_gene: TRBD1
v_gene: TRBV5-1
CDR3nt: TGCGCCAGCAGCTTGGGGTACAGGGGGCTGGGGCAGCCCCAGCATTTT
CDR3aa: CASSLGYRGLGQPQHF

j_gene: TRBJ1-2
abundance: -
d_gene: TRBD1
v_gene: TRBV2
CDR3nt: TGTGCCAGCGGCGTACAGGGGGCCGCCCCCTATGGCTACACCTTC
CDR3aa: CASGVQGAAPYGYTF

j_gene: TRBJ2-7
abundance: -
d_gene: -
v_gene: TRBV19
CDR3nt: TGTGCCAGTAGTTCCCCCGTCAGGGCAGGCGTGTACGAGCAGTACTTC
CDR3aa: CASSSPVRAGVYEQYF

j_gene: TRBJ1-3
abundance: -
d_gene: -
v_gene: TRBV5-1
CDR3nt: TGCGCCAGCAGCTCTGGGGGGGCCGGAAACACCATATATTTT
CDR3aa: CASSSGGAGNTIYF

j_gene: TRBJ2-1
abundance: once
d_gene: -
v_gene: TRBV9
CDR3nt: TGTGCCAGCAGCCCCATAATTGAGCAGTTCTTC
CDR3aa: CASSPIIEQFF

j_gene: TRBJ1-5
abundance: -
d_gene: -
v_gene: TRBV4-1
CDR3nt: TGCGCCAGCAGCCAACTGCAGAACAATCAGCCCCAGCATTTT
CDR3aa: CASSQLQNNQPQHF

j_gene: TRBJ1-1
abundance: -
d_gene: -
v_gene: TRBV28
CDR3nt: TGTGCCAGGGTCGAGGGGGGCACTGAAGCTTTCTTT
CDR3aa: CARVEGGTEAFF

j_gene: TRBJ1-4
abundance: -
d_gene: -
v_gene: TRBV9
CDR3nt: TGTGCCAGCAGCGTAGACACAGGAGGGTTTAATGAAAAACTGTTTTTT
CDR3aa: CASSVDTGGFNEKLFF

j_gene: TRBJ2-3
abundance: -
d_gene: TRBD2
v_gene: TRBV10-1
CDR3nt: TGCGCCAGCAGTGAAACTAGCGGAGGTGGGGGCACAGATACGCAGTATTTT
CDR3aa: CASSETSGGGGTDTQYF

j_gene: TRBJ1-4
abundance: -
d_gene: -
v_gene: TRBV19
CDR3nt: TGTGCCAGTAGCAGACACTCCACCCGGGGAGGGGATGAAAAACTGTTTTTT
CDR3aa: CASSRHSTRGGDEKLFF

j_gene: TRBJ2-6
abundance: -
d_gene: -
v_gene: TRBV5-8
CDR3nt: TGTGCCAGCAGCTTGGAGGTGGGATTGAACTCTGGGGCCAACGTCCTGACTTTC
CDR3aa: CASSLEVGLNSGANVLTF

j_gene: TRBJ1-2
abundance: -
d_gene: -
v_gene: TRBV20-1
CDR3nt: TGCAGTGCTAGTTCAGGGGCTGGCTACACCTTC
CDR3aa: CSASSGAGYTF

j_gene: TRBJ2-1
abundance: -
d_gene: TRBD2
v_gene: TRBV10-3
CDR3nt: TGTGCCATCAGGCAGCGGGAGGGGGGTGAGCAGTTCTTC
CDR3aa: CAIRQREGGEQFF

j_gene: TRBJ2-5
abundance: -
d_gene: TRBD2
v_gene: TRBV7-2
CDR3nt: TGTGCCAGCAGCCCGATCCGCACTAGCGGGAACGTGGAGACCCAGTACTTC
CDR3aa: CASSPIRTSGNVETQYF

j_gene: TRBJ2-1
abundance: -
d_gene: -
v_gene: TRBV7-2
CDR3nt: TGTGCCAGCAGCTCTAGCGCCCTAAGCGATGAGCAGTTCTTC
CDR3aa: CASSSSALSDEQFF

j_gene: TRBJ2-5
abundance: -
d_gene: TRBD2
v_gene: TRBV11-2
CDR3nt: TGTGCCAGCGGGGGAGGGCCCCAAGAGACCCAGTACTTC
CDR3aa: CASGGGPQETQYF

j_gene: TRBJ1-5
abundance: once
d_gene: -
v_gene: TRBV19
CDR3nt: TGTGCCAGTAGCCTAACAGGGAATAGCAATCAGCCCCAGCATTTT
CDR3aa: CASSLTGNSNQPQHF

j_gene: TRBJ1-2
abundance: -
d_gene: -
v_gene: TRBV6-5
CDR3nt: TGTGCCACCGGACAAAACTATGGCTACACCTTC
CDR3aa: CATGQNYGYTF

j_gene: TRBJ2-7
abundance: -
d_gene: TRBD2
v_gene: TRBV7-9
CDR3nt: TGTGCCAGCAGCCCCGGGACTAGCTTGCACGAGCAGTACTTC
CDR3aa: CASSPGTSLHEQYF

j_gene: TRBJ2-3
abundance: -
d_gene: -
v_gene: TRBV15
CDR3nt: TGTGCCACCAGCAGAGCGTTGGGCGGCACAGATACGCAGTATTTT
CDR3aa: CATSRALGGTDTQYF

j_gene: TRBJ1-3
abundance: -
d_gene: -
v_gene: TRBV15
CDR3nt: TGTGCCACCAGCAGAGGTGGCAGGGGAATCGGAAACACCATATATTTT
CDR3aa: CATSRGGRGIGNTIYF

j_gene: TRBJ2-3
abundance: -
d_gene: TRBD2
v_gene: TRBV5-1
CDR3nt: TGCGCCAGCAGCTCGGGACTAGCGGGAGCGGCAGATACGCAGTATTTT
CDR3aa: CASSSGLAGAADTQYF

j_gene: TRBJ2-2
abundance: once
d_gene: TRBD1
v_gene: TRBV7-6
CDR3nt: TGTGCCAGCAGCTTAGCGTGGGACAGGAGCACCGGGGAGCTGTTTTTT
CDR3aa: CASSLAWDRSTGELFF

j_gene: TRBJ2-7
abundance: -
d_gene: -
v_gene: TRBV28
CDR3nt: TGTGCCAGCAGCCTGAACTCCTACGAGCAGTACTTC
CDR3aa: CASSLNSYEQYF

j_gene: TRBJ2-7
abundance: -
d_gene: -
v_gene: TRBV11-3
CDR3nt: TGTGCCAGCAGCCCAGACAGGTTCTCCTACGAGCAGTACTTC
CDR3aa: CASSPDRFSYEQYF

j_gene: TRBJ1-3
abundance: -
d_gene: TRBD1
v_gene: TRBV5-4
CDR3nt: TGTGCCAGCAGCGAACGGACAGGCTCTGGAAACACCATATATTTT
CDR3aa: CASSERTGSGNTIYF

j_gene: TRBJ1-1
abundance: -
d_gene: -
v_gene: TRBV11-3
CDR3nt: TGTGCCAGCAGCTGCCGTTCGAACAGGTGGGACACTGAAGCTTTCTTT
CDR3aa: CASSCRSNRWDTEAFF

j_gene: TRBJ1-1
abundance: few
d_gene: TRBD1
v_gene: TRBV28
CDR3nt: TGTGCCACCGTAAACAGGGGGCTGCACACTGAAGCTTTCTTT
CDR3aa: CATVNRGLHTEAFF

j_gene: TRBJ2-5
abundance: -
d_gene: TRBD2
v_gene: TRBV7-6
CDR3nt: TGTGCCAGCAGCCCGAGTCCCCGGACTAGCGGGAGTGAGACCCAGTACTTC
CDR3aa: CASSPSPRTSGSETQYF

j_gene: TRBJ1-5
abundance: -
d_gene: TRBD1
v_gene: TRBV28
CDR3nt: TGTGCCAGCAGTCCAAAGGGACAGGGGACTCAGCCCCAGCATTTT
CDR3aa: CASSPKGQGTQPQHF

j_gene: TRBJ1-5
abundance: -
d_gene: -
v_gene: TRBV6-1
CDR3nt: TGTGCCAGCAGTGAGTCCACGGCGGGCAATCAGCCCCAGCATTTT
CDR3aa: CASSESTAGNQPQHF

j_gene: TRBJ1-1
abundance: few
d_gene: -
v_gene: TRBV5-1
CDR3nt: TGCGCCAGCAAGCAGGGCGGCGACACTGAAGCTTTCTTT
CDR3aa: CASKQGGDTEAFF

j_gene: TRBJ1-2
abundance: -
d_gene: -
v_gene: TRBV5-6
CDR3nt: TGTGCCAGCAGCTCCAGACAGTCCCCCTATGGCTACACCTTC
CDR3aa: CASSSRQSPYGYTF

j_gene: TRBJ2-2
abundance: -
d_gene: -
v_gene: TRBV9
CDR3nt: TGTGCCAGCAGCGTAGCGTTGATCGGGGAGCTGTTTTTT
CDR3aa: CASSVALIGELFF

j_gene: TRBJ1-1
abundance: -
d_gene: -
v_gene: TRBV5-1
CDR3nt: TGCGCCAGCAGCGACAGGACGAACACTGAAGCTTTCTTT
CDR3aa: CASSDRTNTEAFF

j_gene: TRBJ2-3
abundance: once
d_gene: TRBD1
v_gene: TRBV28
CDR3nt: TGTGCCAGCAGTTTAAGAAAGGGACAGGGAGGCACAGATACGCAGTATTTT
CDR3aa: CASSLRKGQGGTDTQYF

j_gene: TRBJ1-1
abundance: once
d_gene: -
v_gene: TRBV27
CDR3nt: TGTGCCAGCAGTTTATTTTTACGGGGCAGGGGAAGCACTGAAGCTTTCTTT
CDR3aa: CASSLFLRGRGSTEAFF

j_gene: TRBJ2-2
abundance: -
d_gene: -
v_gene: TRBV18
CDR3nt: TGTGCCAGCTCACCACTCCAGGCGGGCACCAGGGAGCTGTTTTTT
CDR3aa: CASSPLQAGTRELFF

j_gene: TRBJ1-2
abundance: -
d_gene: -
v_gene: TRBV5-1
CDR3nt: TGCGCCAGCAGCTTTATTGGGCCCCTGGGAGGCTACACCTTC
CDR3aa: CASSFIGPLGGYTF